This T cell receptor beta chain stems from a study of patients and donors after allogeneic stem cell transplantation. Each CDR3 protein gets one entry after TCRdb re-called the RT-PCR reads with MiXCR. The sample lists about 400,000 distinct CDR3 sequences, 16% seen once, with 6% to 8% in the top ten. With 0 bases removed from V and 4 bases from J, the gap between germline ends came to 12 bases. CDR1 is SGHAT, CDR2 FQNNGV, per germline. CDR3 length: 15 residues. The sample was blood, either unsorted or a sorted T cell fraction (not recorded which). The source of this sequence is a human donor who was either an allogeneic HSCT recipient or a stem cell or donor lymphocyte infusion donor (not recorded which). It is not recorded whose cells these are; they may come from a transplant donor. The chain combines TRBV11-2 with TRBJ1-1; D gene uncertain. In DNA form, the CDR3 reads TGTGCCAGCAGCTTAGACGCCAGCTGGGGCACTGAAGCTTTCTTT. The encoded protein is CASSLDASWGTEAFF.